A single sample gave rise to the 26 T cell receptor beta chains below, sequenced in a study of blood T cell repertoires in COVID-19. The data were produced by immunoSEQ multiplex PCR, yet TCRdb's version contains in-frame clones alone and is incomplete. The sample has about 160,000 clones, about four fifths seen once; the top ten hold 10%. Sample: peripheral blood. These receptors were obtained from a woman of 80 years or more with active or convalescent COVID-19.

This chain connects TRBV6-4 to TRBJ2-1, with 9 bases matching TRBD1. J gave up 5 bases and V 6 bases, and 8 bases lay outside the gene matches. Germline values: CDR1 MRHNA, CDR2 SNTAGT. The CDR3 has 15 amino acids. Here the CDR3 DNA reads TGTGCCAGCAGCCGGGACAGGGTGAGTGACAATGAGCAGTTCTTC. It encodes CASSRDRVSDNEQFF.

The V call is TRBV5-5, the J call TRBJ2-7; D is ambiguous. Germline CDR1 SGHKS, CDR2 YYEKEE (reference sequence). Trimming removed 2 bases from V and 5 bases from J, with 11 bases in between. This CDR3 region has 13 residues. The DNA for the CDR3 is TGTGCCAGCAGCTTCGCAGGCTCGGACGAGCAGTACTTC. It specifies CASSFAGSDEQYF.

The genes are TRBV15 and TRBJ1-1; D call uncertain. The CDR3 has 13 amino acids. Germline assignment: CDR1 LNHNV and CDR2 YYDKDF (reference sequence). V was shortened by 1 base and J by 8 bases, with 11 bases between the two germline ends. CDR3 sequence (DNA): TGTGCCACCAGCAGAGGAGGGATAGCCGAAGCTTTCTTT. Amino acid sequence: CATSRGGIAEAFF.

This chain uses TRBV28 with TRBJ2-3, with 8 positions matching TRBD2. This CDR3 is built from 16 residues. Germline V CDR1 and CDR2: MDHEN, SYDVKM. V shed 3 bases, J shed 2 bases, and the junction held 7 bases outside the gene matches. CDR3 nucleotides: TGTGCCAGCAGTTTTGAGCGGGAGTGGATCACAGATACGCAGTATTTT. It specifies CASSFEREWITDTQYF.

The rearrangement uses TRBV11-2 and TRBJ2-1; 11 positions agree with TRBD2. Germline V CDR1 and CDR2: SGHAT, FQNNGV. Losses at the gene ends were 4 bases for V and 9 bases for J; bases not matched to a gene: 5. This CDR3 is built from 14 residues. The DNA of the CDR3 is TGTGCCAGCAGCTATCTAGCGGGAGGATTTGAGCAGTTCTTC. Amino acid sequence: CASSYLAGGFEQFF.

This clone showed up just a few times. The chain has TRBV5-1 and TRBJ2-3; 8 bases are shared with TRBD2. The CDR3 is made up of 15 amino acids. V dropped 5 bases and J dropped 4; count of bases not matched to a gene: 9. The germline V gene encodes CDR1 SGHRS and CDR2 YFSETQ. DNA for the CDR3: TGCGCCAGCAGAGACGGGAGGGCCCTCTCAGATACGCAGTATTTT. Translation gives CASRDGRALSDTQYF.

The chain combines TRBV5-1 with TRBJ2-3, with unresolved D. The CDR3 is made up of 13 amino acids. Per germline, CDR1 SGHRS and CDR2 YFSETQ. Trimming cost V 1 base and J 1 base, with 4 bases left between them. The CDR3 bases are TGCGCCAGCAGCTTGCCAGGCACAGATACGCAGTATTTT. Protein product: CASSLPGTDTQYF.

This clone appeared a few times. The V call is TRBV5-1, the J call TRBJ1-2; 7 bases map to TRBD1. V lost 4 bases and J lost 2; bases outside the gene matches: 8. Germline V gene data show CDR1 as SGHRS and CDR2 as YFSETQ. CDR3 length: 15 residues. The CDR3 loop is CASSELPGQNYGYTF. In DNA, the CDR3 is TGCGCCAGCAGCGAACTACCGGGACAGAACTATGGCTACACCTTC.

In this sample, this clone turned up once. This chain connects TRBV9 to TRBJ1-5; 10 nucleotides agree with TRBD1. Unmatched junction bases numbered 5, after V lost 3 bases and J lost 8 bases. CDR3 length equals 14 residues. The germline V gene encodes CDR1 SGDLS and CDR2 YYNGEE. The DNA for the CDR3 is TGTGCCAGCAGCGCCTGGGACAGGGGTGAGCCCCAGCATTTT. Amino acids: CASSAWDRGEPQHF.

This chain connects TRBV7-6 to TRBJ2-5, with 9 bases aligning to TRBD2. Germline-derived CDR1 and CDR2 are SGHVS and FNYEAQ. This CDR3 region has 18 residues. With 2 bases clipped from V and 5 bases from J, the junction kept 15 bases outside the gene matches. CDR3 amino acids: CASSLSTAGGFRTETQYF. The CDR3 region has the DNA TGTGCCAGCAGCTTAAGCACAGCGGGAGGCTTTCGGACCGAGACCCAGTACTTC.

The V and J genes are TRBV19 and TRBJ2-5; tentative D call: TRBD1 (6 bases). The V gene lost 3 bases and the J gene lost 5 bases, with 10 bases spanning the gap. Germline V gives CDR1 LNHDA, CDR2 SQIVND (reference sequence). The CDR3 consists of 13 residues. CDR3 region: CASSMTGGETQYF. The CDR3 DNA reads TGTGCCAGTAGTATGACAGGCGGGGAGACCCAGTACTTC.

This chain links TRBV4-2 with TRBJ2-1; 13 bases map to TRBD2. The germline V gene has CDR1 LGHNA and CDR2 YNFKEQ. CDR3 length: 16 residues. V was clipped by 4 bases and J by 2 bases; unmatched bases: 2. For the CDR3, the DNA is TGTGCCAGCAGCCCTGGACTAGCGGGGGCCTACAATGAGCAGTTCTTC. It translates to CASSPGLAGAYNEQFF.

V and J are TRBV25-1 and TRBJ2-1; D may be TRBD2 (6 bases). Germline CDR1 is MGHDK and CDR2 is SYGVNS. Trimming shortened V by 8 bases and J by 3 bases, and 11 bases separated the two germline ends. CDR3 length: 13 residues. CDR3 region: CASRTSSYNEQFF. The CDR3 DNA reads TGTGCCAGCCGAACTAGCAGCTACAATGAGCAGTTCTTC.

The chain is built from TRBV19 and TRBJ1-5, with D maybe TRBD1 (6 bases). Germline V gives CDR1 LNHDA, CDR2 SQIVND (reference sequence). Trimming shortened V by 8 bases and J by 3 bases, and 20 bases separated the two germline ends. The CDR3 has 16 amino acids. CDR3 in amino acids: CASSLRGPSFNQPQHF. CDR3 nucleotide sequence: TGTGCCAGTTCGCTCAGGGGACCGAGCTTCAATCAGCCCCAGCATTTT.

Only one count was recorded for this clone. The chain combines TRBV5-1 with TRBJ2-7; D ambiguous. The germline V and J ends were trimmed by 3 bases and 2 bases, with 9 bases remaining between them. Germline values: CDR1 SGHRS, CDR2 YFSETQ. CDR3 length: 13 amino acids. The CDR3 sequence is CASSSTKTYEQYF. CDR3 sequence (DNA): TGCGCCAGCAGCTCCACTAAAACCTACGAGCAGTACTTC.

The chain uses TRBV6-5 and TRBJ2-1; D ambiguous. Germline assignment: CDR1 MNHEY and CDR2 SVGAGI. The CDR3 is 11 amino acids. V shed 5 bases and J shed 4 bases, with 3 bases lying between them. The CDR3 is CASSIYNEQFF. CDR3 nucleotides: TGTGCCAGCAGTATATACAATGAGCAGTTCTTC.

This chain uses TRBV28 with TRBJ2-7, with 13 bases aligning to TRBD2. Germline V gives CDR1 MDHEN, CDR2 SYDVKM. The V segment lost 5 bases and the J segment 1 base; nucleotides outside the gene matches: 5. CDR3 length equals 16 residues. The DNA of the CDR3 is TGTGCCAGCAGTCCCCAGGGACTAGCGGGGTCCTACGAGCAGTACTTC. Protein product: CASSPQGLAGSYEQYF.

The chain is built from TRBV5-1 and TRBJ2-3; 7 bases agree with TRBD1. J lost 2 bases, V lost 4 bases, and 4 bases had no gene match. Germline CDR1 and CDR2: SGHRS and YFSETQ. This CDR3 is built from 14 residues. This chain's CDR3 is CASSTGTVTDTQYF. The CDR3 DNA sequence: TGCGCCAGCAGCACCGGGACAGTCACAGATACGCAGTATTTT.

The V call is TRBV7-9, the J call TRBJ2-3, with 12 positions matching TRBD2. The CDR3 is 17 amino acids. CDR1 is SEHNR, CDR2 FQNEAQ, per germline (reference sequence). J gave up 2 bases and V 5 bases, and 8 bases lay outside the gene matches. Here the CDR3 reads CASSARTSGIPTDTQYF. In nucleotides, the CDR3 is TGTGCCAGCAGCGCCCGGACTAGCGGGATCCCCACAGATACGCAGTATTTT. Full variable domain (missing parts from reference TRBV7-9 and TRBJ2-3): DTGVSQNPRHKITKRGQNVTFRCDPISEHNRLYWYRQTLGQGPEFLTYFQNEAQLEKSRLLSDRFSAERPKGSFSTLEIQRTEQGDSAMYLCASSARTSGIPTDTQYFGPGTRLTVL.

This clone was found a few times. The V and J genes are TRBV30 and TRBJ1-2; D is possibly TRBD1 (5 bases). CDR3 length equals 15 residues. V shed 1 base and J shed 3 bases, with 15 bases lying between them. Germline V gives CDR1 GTSNPN, CDR2 SVGIG (reference sequence). As DNA, the CDR3 is TGTGCCTGGAGTGCCCGGCAGGGCAGGTACTATGGCTACACCTTC. Translated: CAWSARQGRYYGYTF.

This sequence joins TRBV12-5 and TRBJ2-2; 7 bases are shared with TRBD2. Trimming cost V 2 bases and J 4 bases; bases outside gene matches: 4. Germline lookup yields CDR1 LGHNT and CDR2 FRNRAP. The CDR3 consists of 15 residues. CDR3 sequence: CASGLWAGATGELFF. CDR3 DNA: TGTGCTAGTGGTTTGTGGGCGGGAGCCACCGGGGAGCTGTTTTTT.

J is TRBJ2-1 and V is TRBV7-8; 7 bases are shared with TRBD1. The CDR3 contains 13 residues. J lost 7 bases, V lost 6 bases, and 6 bases had no gene match. CDR1 SGHVS and CDR2 FQNEAQ come from the germline V gene. CDR3 sequence (DNA): TGTGCCAGCAGTTATGACAGGGTTAATGAGCAGTTCTTC. Encoded protein: CASSYDRVNEQFF.

The CDR3 nucleotides are TGTGCCAGCAGTTACGGCGGCACTGAAGCTTTCTTT. This codes for CASSYGGTEAFF. The chain employs TRBV6-5 and TRBJ1-1; the D is unclear. This CDR3 is built from 12 residues. Germline V lookup: CDR1 MNHEY, CDR2 SVGAGI. Trimming shortened V by 2 bases and J by 4 bases, and 5 bases separated the two germline ends.

The genes are TRBV21-1 and TRBJ1-2; the table's D call TRBD1 went unverified against the DNA. TRBV21-1 represents a pseudogene. The CDR3 loop spans 16 amino acids. CDR3 sequence: CASSKLYKNPNYGYTF. The CDR3 nucleotides read TGTGCCAGCAGCAAACTTTACAAGAACCCGAACTATGGCTACACCTTC.

J is TRBJ2-2 and V is TRBV7-9; 10 bases line up with TRBD2. Germline loops: CDR1 SEHNR, CDR2 FQNEAQ (reference sequence). After removal of 5 bases from V and 5 bases from J, the junction contained 8 bases not matched to a gene. CDR3 size: 16 residues. Here the CDR3 DNA reads TGTGCCAGCAGCATCACGACTAGCGGGTCGACCGGGGAGCTGTTTTTT. Translating gives CASSITTSGSTGELFF.

This clone was observed a single time. The chain has TRBV19 and TRBJ1-6; tentative D call: TRBD1 (6 bases). The germline V gene has CDR1 LNHDA and CDR2 SQIVND (reference sequence). This CDR3 region has 15 residues. Deletions cut 3 bases from V and 4 bases from J, with 10 bases between. The chain's CDR3 is CASSIAGVYNSPLHF. The CDR3 DNA is TGTGCCAGTAGTATCGCAGGGGTTTATAATTCACCCCTCCACTTT.